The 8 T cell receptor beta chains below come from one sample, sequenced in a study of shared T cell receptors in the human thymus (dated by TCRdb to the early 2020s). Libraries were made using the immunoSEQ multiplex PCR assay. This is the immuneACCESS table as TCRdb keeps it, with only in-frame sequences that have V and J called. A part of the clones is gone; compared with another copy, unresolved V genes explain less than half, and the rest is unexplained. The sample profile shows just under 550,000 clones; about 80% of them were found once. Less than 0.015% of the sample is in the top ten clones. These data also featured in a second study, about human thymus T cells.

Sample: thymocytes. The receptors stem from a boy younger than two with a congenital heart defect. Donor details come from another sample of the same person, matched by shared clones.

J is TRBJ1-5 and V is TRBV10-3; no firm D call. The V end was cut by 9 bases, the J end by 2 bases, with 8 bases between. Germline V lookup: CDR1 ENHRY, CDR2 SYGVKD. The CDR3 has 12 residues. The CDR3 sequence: CAIGDGNQPQHF. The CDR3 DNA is TGTGCCATAGGAGATGGCAATCAGCCCCAGCATTTT.

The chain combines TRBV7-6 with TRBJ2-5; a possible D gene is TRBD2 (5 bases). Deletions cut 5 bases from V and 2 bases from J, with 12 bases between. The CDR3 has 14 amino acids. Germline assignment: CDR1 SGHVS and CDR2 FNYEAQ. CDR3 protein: CASSLKAEQETQYF. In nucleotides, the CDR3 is TGTGCCAGCAGCCTAAAAGCGGAGCAAGAGACCCAGTACTTC.

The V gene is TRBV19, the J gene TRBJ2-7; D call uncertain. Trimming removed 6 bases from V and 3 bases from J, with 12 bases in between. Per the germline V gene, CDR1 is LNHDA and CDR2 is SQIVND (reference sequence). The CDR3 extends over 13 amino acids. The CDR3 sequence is CASSPVNSYEQYF. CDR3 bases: TGTGCCAGTAGCCCAGTCAACAGCTACGAGCAGTACTTC.

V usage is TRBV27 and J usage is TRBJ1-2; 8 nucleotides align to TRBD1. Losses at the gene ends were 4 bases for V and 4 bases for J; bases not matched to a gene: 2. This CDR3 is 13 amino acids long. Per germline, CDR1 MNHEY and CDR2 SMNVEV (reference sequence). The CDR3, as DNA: TGTGCCAGCAGTTGGGACAGGTTCTATGGCTACACCTTC. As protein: CASSWDRFYGYTF.

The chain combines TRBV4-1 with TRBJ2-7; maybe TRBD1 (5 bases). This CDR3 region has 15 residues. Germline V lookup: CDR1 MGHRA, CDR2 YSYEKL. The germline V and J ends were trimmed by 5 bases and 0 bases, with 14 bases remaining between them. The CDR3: CASSIWTLDSYEQYF. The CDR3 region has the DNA TGCGCCAGCAGCATATGGACACTGGACTCCTACGAGCAGTACTTC.

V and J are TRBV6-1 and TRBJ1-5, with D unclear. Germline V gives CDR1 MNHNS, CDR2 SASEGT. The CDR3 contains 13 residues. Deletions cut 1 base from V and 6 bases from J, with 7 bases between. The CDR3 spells CASSEEILQPQHF. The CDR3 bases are TGTGCCAGCAGTGAAGAAATCCTTCAGCCCCAGCATTTT.

For the CDR3, the DNA is TGTGCCAGCAGCATTCGACAGGGGGCCGGGACCCAGTACTTC. Residues: CASSIRQGAGTQYF. V gene TRBV5-6 combines with J gene TRBJ2-5, with 10 bases aligning to TRBD1. This CDR3 spans 14 amino acids. V was pared by 4 bases and J by 7 bases, with 7 bases of the junction left unmatched. Germline CDR1 SGHDT, CDR2 YYEEEE.

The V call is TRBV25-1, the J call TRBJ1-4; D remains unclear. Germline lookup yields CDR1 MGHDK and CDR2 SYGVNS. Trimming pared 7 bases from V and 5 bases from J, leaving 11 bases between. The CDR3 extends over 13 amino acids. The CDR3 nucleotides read TGTGCCAGCACAGACTCTTCCAATGAAAAACTGTTTTTT. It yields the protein CASTDSSNEKLFF. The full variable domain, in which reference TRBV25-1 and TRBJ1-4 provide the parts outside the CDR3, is EADIYQTPRYLVIGTGKKITLECSQTMGHDKMYWYQQDPGMELHLIHYSYGVNSTEKGDLSSESTVSRIRTEHFPLTLESARPSHTSQYLCASTDSSNEKLFFGSGTQLSVL.